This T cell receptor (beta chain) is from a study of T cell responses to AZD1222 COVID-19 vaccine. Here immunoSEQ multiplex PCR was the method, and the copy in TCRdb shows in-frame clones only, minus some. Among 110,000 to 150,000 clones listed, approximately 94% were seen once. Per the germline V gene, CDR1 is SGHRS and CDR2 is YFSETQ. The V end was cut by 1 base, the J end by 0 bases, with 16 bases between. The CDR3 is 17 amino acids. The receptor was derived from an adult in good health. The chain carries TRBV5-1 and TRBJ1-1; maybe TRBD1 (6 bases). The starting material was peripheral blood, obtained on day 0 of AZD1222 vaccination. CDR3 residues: CASSLLGGAVVNTEAFF. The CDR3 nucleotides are TGCGCCAGCAGCTTGTTAGGGGGTGCAGTCGTGAACACTGAAGCTTTCTTT.